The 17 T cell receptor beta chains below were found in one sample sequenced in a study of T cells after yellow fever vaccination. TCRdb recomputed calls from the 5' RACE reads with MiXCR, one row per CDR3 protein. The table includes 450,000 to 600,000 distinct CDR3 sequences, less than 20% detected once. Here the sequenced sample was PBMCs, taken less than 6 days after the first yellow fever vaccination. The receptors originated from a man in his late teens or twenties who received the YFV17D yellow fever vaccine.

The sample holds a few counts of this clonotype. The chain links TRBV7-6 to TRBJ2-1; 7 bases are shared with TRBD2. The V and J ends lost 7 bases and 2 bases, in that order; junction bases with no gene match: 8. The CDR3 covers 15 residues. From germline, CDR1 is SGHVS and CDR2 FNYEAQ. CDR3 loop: CASTHGGGPYNEQFF. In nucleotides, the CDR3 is TGTGCCAGCACACATGGCGGGGGTCCCTACAATGAGCAGTTCTTC. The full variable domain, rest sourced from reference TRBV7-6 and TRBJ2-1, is GAGVSQSPRYKVTKRGQDVALRCDPISGHVSLYWYRQALGQGPEFLTYFNYEAQQDKSGLPNDRFSAERPEGSISTLTIQRTEQRDSAMYRCASTHGGGPYNEQFFGPGTRLTVL.

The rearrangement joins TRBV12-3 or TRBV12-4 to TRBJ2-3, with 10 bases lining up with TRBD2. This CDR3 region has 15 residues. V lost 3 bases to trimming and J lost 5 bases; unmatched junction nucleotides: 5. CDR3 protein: CASSFPSGGGDTQYF. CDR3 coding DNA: TGTGCCAGCAGTTTTCCTAGCGGGGGAGGAGATACGCAGTATTTT.

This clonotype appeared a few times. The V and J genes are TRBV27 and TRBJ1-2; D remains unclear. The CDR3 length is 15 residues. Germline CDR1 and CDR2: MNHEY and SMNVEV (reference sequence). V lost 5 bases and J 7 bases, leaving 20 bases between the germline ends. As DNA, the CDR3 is TGTGCCAGCAGTGGAAAGAGCCGGGCCGCGAGTGGCTACACCTTC. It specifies CASSGKSRAASGYTF.

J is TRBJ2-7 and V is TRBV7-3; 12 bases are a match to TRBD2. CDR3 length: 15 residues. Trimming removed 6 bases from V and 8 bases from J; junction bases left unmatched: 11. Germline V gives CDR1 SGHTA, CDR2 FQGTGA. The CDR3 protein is CASSQTSGGQYKQYF. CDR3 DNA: TGTGCCAGCAGTCAAACTAGCGGGGGGCAATACAAGCAGTACTTC.

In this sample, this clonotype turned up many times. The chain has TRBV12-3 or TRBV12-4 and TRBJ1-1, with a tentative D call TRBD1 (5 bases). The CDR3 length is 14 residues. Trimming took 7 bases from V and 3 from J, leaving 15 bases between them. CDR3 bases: TGTGCCAGCACCCCTCGCGGGGGAGACACTGAAGCTTTCTTT. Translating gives CASTPRGGDTEAFF.

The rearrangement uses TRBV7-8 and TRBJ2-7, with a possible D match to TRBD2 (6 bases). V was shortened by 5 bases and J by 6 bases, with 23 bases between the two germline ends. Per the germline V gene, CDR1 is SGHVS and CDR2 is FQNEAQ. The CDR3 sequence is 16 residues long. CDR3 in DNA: TGTGCCAGCAGCCCCAATCTGACTAGACCCTCTCGCGAGCAGTACTTC. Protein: CASSPNLTRPSREQYF.

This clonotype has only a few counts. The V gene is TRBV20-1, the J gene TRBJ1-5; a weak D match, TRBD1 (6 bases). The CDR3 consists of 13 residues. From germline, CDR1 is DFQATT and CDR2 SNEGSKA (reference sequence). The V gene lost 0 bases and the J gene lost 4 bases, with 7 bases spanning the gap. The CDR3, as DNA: TGCAGTGCTAGAGAAAGGGGGAATCAGCCCCAGCATTTT. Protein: CSARERGNQPQHF.

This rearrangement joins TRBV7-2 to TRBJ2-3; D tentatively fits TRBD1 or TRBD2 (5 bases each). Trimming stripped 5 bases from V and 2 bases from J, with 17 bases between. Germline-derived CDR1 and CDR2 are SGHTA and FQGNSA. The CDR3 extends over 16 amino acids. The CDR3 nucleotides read TGTGCCAGCAGCCCGAGGGGAAGAATTTCCACAGATACGCAGTATTTT. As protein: CASSPRGRISTDTQYF.

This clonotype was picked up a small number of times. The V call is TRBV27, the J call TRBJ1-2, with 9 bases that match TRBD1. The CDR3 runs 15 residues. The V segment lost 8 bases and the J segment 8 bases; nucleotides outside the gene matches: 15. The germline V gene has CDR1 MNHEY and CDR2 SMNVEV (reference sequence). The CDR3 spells CASRLLGTGTVGYTF. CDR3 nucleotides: TGTGCCAGCCGCCTTTTAGGGACAGGGACTGTCGGCTACACCTTC.

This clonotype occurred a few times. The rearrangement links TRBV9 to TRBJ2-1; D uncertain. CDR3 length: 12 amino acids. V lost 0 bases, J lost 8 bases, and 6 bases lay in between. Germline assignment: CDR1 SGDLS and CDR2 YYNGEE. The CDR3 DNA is TGTGCCAGCAGCGTAGCGGCCCATGAGCAGTTCTTC. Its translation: CASSVAAHEQFF.

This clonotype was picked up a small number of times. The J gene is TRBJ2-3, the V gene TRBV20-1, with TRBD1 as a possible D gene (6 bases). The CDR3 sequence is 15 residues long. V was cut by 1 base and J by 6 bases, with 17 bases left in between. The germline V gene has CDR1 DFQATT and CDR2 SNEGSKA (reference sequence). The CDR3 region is CSARARTEGTDTQYF. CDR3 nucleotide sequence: TGCAGTGCTAGAGCCCGGACAGAGGGGACCGATACGCAGTATTTT.

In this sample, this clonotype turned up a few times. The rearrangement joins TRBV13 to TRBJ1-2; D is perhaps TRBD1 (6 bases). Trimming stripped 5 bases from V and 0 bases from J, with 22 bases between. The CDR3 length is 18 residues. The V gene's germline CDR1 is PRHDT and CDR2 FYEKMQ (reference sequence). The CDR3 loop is CASSPFYQGKGANYGYTF. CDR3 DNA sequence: TGTGCCAGCAGCCCCTTTTATCAGGGTAAGGGGGCTAACTATGGCTACACCTTC.

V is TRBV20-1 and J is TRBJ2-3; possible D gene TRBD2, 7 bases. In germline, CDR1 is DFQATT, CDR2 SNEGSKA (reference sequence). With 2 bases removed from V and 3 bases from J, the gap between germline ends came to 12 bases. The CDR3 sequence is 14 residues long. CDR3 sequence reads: CSARPGGQTDTQYF. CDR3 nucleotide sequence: TGCAGTGCTAGACCCGGGGGGCAGACAGATACGCAGTATTTT.

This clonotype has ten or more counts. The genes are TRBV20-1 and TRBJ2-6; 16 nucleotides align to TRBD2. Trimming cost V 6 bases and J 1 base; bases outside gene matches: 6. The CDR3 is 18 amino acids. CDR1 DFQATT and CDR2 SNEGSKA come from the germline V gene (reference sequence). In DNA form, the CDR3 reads TGCAGTGCAGGGGGGACTAGCGGGGGGGAGTCTGGGGCCAACGTCCTGACTTTC. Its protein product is CSAGGTSGGESGANVLTF.

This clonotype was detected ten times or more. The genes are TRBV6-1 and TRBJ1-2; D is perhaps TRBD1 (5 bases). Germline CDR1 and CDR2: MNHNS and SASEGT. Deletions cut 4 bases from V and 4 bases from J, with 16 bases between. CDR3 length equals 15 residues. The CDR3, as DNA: TGTGCCAGCAGTGCTCTCCGGGGGAACGGCTATGGCTACACCTTC. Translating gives CASSALRGNGYGYTF.

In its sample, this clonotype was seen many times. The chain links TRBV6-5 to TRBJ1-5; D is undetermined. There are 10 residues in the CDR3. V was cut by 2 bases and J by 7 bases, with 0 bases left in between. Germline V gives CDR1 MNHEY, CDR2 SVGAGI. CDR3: CASSYQPQHF. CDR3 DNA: TGTGCCAGCAGTTACCAGCCCCAGCATTTT.

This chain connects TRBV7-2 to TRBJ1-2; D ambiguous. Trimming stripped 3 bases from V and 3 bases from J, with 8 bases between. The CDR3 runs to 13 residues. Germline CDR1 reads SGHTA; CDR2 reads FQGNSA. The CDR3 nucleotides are TGTGCCAGCAGCTTTTATTTGGACTATGGCTACACCTTC. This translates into CASSFYLDYGYTF. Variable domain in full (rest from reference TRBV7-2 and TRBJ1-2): GAGVSQSPSNKVTEKGKDVELRCDPISGHTALYWYRQSLGQGLEFLIYFQGNSAPDKSGLPSDRFSAERTGGSVSTLTIQRTQQEDSAVYLCASSFYLDYGYTFGSGTRLTVV.